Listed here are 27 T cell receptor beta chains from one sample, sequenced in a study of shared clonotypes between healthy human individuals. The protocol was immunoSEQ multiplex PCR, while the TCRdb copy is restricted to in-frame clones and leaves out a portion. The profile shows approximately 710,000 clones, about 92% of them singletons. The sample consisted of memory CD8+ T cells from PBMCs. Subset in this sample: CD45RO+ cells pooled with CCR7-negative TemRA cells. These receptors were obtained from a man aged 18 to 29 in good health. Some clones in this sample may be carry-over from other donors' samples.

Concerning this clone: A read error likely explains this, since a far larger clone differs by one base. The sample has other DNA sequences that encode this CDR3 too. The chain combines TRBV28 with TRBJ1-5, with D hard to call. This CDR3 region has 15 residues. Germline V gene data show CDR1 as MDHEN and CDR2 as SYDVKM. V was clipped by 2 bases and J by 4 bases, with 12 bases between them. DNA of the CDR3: TGTGCCAGCAGTTTACCCGGATATAGTAATCAGCCCCAGCATTTT. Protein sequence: CASSLPGYSNQPQHF.

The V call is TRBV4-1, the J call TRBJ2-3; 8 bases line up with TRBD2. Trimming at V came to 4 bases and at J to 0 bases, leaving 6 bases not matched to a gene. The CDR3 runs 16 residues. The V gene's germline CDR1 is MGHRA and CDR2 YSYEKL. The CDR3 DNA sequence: TGCGCCAGCAGCCCTGGGGCTAGCGGGAGCACAGATACGCAGTATTTT. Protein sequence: CASSPGASGSTDTQYF.

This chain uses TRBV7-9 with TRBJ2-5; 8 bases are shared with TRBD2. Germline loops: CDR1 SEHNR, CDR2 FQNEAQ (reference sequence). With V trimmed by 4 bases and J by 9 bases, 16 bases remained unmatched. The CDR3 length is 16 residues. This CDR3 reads CASSSRSGREVTAQYF. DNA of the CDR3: TGTGCCAGCAGCTCAAGAAGCGGGCGGGAGGTGACGGCCCAGTACTTC.

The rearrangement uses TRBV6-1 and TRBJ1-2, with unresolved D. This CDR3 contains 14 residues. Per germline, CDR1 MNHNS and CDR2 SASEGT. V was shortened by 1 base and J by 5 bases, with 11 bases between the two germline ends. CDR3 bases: TGTGCCAGCAGTGAAGACCGTCGAGGGTATGGCTACACCTTC. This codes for CASSEDRRGYGYTF.

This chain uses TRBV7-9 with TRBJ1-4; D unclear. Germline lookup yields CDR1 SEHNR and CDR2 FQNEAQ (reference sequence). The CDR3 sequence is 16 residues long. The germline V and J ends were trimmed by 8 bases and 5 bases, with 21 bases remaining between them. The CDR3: CASSPGREHPNEKLFF. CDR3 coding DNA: TGTGCCAGCTCCCCCGGGCGTGAACACCCGAATGAAAAACTGTTTTTT.

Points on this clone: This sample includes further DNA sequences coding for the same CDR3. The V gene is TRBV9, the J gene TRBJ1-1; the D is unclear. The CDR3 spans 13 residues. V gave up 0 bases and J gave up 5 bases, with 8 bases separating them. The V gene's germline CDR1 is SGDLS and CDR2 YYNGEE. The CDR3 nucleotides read TGTGCCAGCAGCGTAGGGCGAGGGACTGAAGCTTTCTTT. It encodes CASSVGRGTEAFF.

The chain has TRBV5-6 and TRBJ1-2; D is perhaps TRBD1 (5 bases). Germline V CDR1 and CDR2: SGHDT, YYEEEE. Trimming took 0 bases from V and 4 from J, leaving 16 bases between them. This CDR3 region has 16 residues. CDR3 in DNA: TGTGCCAGCAGCTTGGGGTACGCGGGGCCGGTCTATGGCTACACCTTC. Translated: CASSLGYAGPVYGYTF.

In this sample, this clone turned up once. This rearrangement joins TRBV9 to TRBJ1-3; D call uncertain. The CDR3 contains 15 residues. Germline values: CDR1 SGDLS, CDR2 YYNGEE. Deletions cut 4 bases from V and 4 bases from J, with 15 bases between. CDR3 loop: CASSLRPSGGNTIYF. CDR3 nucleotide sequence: TGTGCCAGCAGCCTCCGTCCGTCGGGAGGAAACACCATATATTTT.

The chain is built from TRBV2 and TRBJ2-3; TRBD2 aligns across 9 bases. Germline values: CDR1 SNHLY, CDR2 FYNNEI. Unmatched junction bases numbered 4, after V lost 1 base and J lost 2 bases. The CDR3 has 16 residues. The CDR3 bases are TGTGCCAGCAGTGAAGGGACTAGCGATAACACAGATACGCAGTATTTT. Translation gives CASSEGTSDNTDTQYF. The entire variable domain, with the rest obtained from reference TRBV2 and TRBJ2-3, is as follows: EPEVTQTPSHQVTQMGQEVILRCVPISNHLYFYWYRQILGQKVEFLVSFYNNEISEKSEIFDDQFSVERPDGSNFTLKIRSTKLEDSAMYFCASSEGTSDNTDTQYFGPGTRLTVL.

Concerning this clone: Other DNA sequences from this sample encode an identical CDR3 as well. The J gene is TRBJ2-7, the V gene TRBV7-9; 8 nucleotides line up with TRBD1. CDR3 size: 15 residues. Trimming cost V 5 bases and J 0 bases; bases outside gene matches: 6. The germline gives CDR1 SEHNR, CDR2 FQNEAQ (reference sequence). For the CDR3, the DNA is TGTGCCAGCAGCCAAGGACAGGGCAACTCCTACGAGCAGTACTTC. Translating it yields CASSQGQGNSYEQYF.

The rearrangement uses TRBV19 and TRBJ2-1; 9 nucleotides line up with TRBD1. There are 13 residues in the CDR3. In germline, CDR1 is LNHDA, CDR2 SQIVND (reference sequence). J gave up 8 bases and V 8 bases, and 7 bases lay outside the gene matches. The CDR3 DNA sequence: TGTGCCAGTGGGAGGGACAGGGCTTATGAGCAGTTCTTC. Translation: CASGRDRAYEQFF.

The CDR3 DNA reads as TGCGCCAGCAGCTTGGGATGGGACCTCACCTACAATGAGCAGTTCTTC. This translates into CASSLGWDLTYNEQFF. The V call is TRBV5-1, the J call TRBJ2-1, with D perhaps TRBD1 or TRBD2 (5 bases each). The CDR3 is 16 residues long. CDR1 is SGHRS, CDR2 YFSETQ, per germline. Trimming shortened V by 0 bases and J by 2 bases, and 12 bases separated the two germline ends.

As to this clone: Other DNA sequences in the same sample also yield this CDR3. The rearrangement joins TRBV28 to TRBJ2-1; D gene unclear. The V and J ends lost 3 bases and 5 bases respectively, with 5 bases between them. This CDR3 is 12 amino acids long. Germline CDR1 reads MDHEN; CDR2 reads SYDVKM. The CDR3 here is CASSLYDNEQFF. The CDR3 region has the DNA TGTGCCAGCAGTTTGTACGACAATGAGCAGTTCTTC. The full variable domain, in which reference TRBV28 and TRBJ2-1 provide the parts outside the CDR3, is DVKVTQSSRYLVKRTGEKVFLECVQDMDHENMFWYRQDPGLGLRLIYFSYDVKMKEKGDIPEGYSVSREKKERFSLILESASTNQTSMYLCASSLYDNEQFFGPGTRLTVL.

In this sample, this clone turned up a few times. The CDR3 here is CASSFGRTYEQYF. In DNA, the CDR3 is TGTGCCAGCAGCTTTGGCAGAACCTACGAGCAGTACTTC. The V and J genes are TRBV7-2 and TRBJ2-7, with D hard to call. Between the trimmed V and J ends, which lost 3 bases and 2 bases, there was a span of 8 bases. This CDR3 spans 13 amino acids. The germline V gene has CDR1 SGHTA and CDR2 FQGNSA.

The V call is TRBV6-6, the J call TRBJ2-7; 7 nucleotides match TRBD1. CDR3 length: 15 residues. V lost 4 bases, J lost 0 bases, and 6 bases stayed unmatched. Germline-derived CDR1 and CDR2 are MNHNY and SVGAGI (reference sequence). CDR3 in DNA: TGTGCCAGCAGTTTAGACAGGGCTGTCTCCTACGAGCAGTACTTC. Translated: CASSLDRAVSYEQYF.

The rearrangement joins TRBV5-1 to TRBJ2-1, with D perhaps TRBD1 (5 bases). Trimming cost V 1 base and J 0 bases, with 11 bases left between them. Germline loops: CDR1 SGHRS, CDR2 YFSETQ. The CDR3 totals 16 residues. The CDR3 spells CASSLRQGTSYNEQFF. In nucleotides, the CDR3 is TGCGCCAGCAGCTTGAGGCAGGGAACCTCCTACAATGAGCAGTTCTTC.

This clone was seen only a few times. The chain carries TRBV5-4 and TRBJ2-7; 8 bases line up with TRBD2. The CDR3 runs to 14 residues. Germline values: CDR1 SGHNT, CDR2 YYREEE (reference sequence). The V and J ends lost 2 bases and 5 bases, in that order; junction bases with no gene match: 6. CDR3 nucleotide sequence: TGTGCCAGCAGCTTTGCGCTAGCGGGTGACGAGCAGTACTTC. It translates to CASSFALAGDEQYF.

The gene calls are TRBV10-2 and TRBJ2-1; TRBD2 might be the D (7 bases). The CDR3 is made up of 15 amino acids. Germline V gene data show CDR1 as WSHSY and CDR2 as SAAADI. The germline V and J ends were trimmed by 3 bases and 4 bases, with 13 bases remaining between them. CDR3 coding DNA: TGCGCCAGCAGTGATGGGGGGGGCCTTTACAATGAGCAGTTCTTC. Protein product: CASSDGGGLYNEQFF.

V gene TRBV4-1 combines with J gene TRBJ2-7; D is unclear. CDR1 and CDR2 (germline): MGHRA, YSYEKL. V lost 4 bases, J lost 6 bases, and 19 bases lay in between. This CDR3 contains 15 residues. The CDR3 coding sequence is TGCGCCAGCAGCCTGAGGCTGGGCGGCCTGAGCGAGCAGTACTTC. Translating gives CASSLRLGGLSEQYF.

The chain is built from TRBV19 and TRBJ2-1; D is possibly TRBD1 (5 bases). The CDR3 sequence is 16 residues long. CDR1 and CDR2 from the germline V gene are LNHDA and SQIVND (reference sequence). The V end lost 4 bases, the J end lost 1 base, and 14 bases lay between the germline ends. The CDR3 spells CASSNKGRNSYNEQFF. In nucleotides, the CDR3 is TGTGCCAGTAGTAATAAGGGGCGTAATTCCTACAATGAGCAGTTCTTC.

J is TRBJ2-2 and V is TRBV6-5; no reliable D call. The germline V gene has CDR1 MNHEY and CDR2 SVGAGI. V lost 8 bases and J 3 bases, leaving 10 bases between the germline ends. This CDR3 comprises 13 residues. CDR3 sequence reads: CASAWAYTGELFF. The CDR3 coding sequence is TGTGCCAGCGCATGGGCCTACACCGGGGAGCTGTTTTTT.

As DNA, the CDR3 is TGCGCCAGCAGAATAGAGGCCCGCTCTGGAAACACCATATATTTT. This codes for CASRIEARSGNTIYF. The chain joins TRBV5-1 to TRBJ1-3; D unresolved. V was shortened by 5 bases and J by 0 bases, with 12 bases between the two germline ends. The germline V gene encodes CDR1 SGHRS and CDR2 YFSETQ. This CDR3 is built from 15 residues.

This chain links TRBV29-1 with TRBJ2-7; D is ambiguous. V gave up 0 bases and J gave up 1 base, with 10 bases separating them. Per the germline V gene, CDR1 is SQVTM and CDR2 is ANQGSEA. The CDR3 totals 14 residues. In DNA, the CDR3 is TGCAGCGTTGAAGACCGGACGGATTCCTACGAGCAGTACTTC. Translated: CSVEDRTDSYEQYF.

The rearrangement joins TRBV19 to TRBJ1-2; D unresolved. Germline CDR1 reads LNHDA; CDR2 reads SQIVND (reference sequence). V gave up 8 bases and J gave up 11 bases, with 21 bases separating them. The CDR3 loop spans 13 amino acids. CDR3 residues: CASGPRALEGYTF. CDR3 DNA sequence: TGTGCCAGTGGTCCAAGGGCCCTTGAGGGTTACACCTTC. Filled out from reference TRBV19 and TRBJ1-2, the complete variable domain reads DGGITQSPKYLFRKEGQNVTLSCEQNLNHDAMYWYRQDPGQGLRLIYYSQIVNDFQKGDIAEGYSVSREKKESFPLTVTSAQKNPTAFYLCASGPRALEGYTFGSGTRLTVV.

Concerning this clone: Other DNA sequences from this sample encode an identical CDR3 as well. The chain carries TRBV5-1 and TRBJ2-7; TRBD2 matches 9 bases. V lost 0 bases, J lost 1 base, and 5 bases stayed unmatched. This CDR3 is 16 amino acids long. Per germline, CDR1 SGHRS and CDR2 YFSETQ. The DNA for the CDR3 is TGCGCCAGCAGCTTGGCGAGGCTAGCGGGGTCCTACGAGCAGTACTTC. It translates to CASSLARLAGSYEQYF.

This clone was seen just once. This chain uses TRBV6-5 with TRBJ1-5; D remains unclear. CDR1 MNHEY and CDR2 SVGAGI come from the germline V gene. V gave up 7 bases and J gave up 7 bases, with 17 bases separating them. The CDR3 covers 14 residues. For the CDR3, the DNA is TGTGCCAGCACCGCCCACTCACGAGGACAGCCCCAGCATTTT. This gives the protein CASTAHSRGQPQHF.

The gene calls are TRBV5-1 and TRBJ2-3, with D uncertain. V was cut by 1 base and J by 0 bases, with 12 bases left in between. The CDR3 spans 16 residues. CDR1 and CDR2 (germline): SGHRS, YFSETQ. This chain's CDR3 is CASSLRSSSSTDTQYF. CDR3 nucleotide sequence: TGCGCCAGCAGCTTGAGGAGCTCCTCTAGCACAGATACGCAGTATTTT.